These T cell receptor beta chains were read from a single sample in a study of blood T cell repertoires in COVID-19. Repertoires were generated with immunoSEQ multiplex PCR, while TCRdb's copy carries only in-frame clones and drops some. Altogether 200,000 to 250,000 clones are present, approximately 78% being singletons, with the ten largest covering approximately 8.4%. Input material: peripheral blood. All receptors derive from a woman older than 75 with COVID-19, enrolled during active disease. Each CDR3 is given with its conserved first and last residue. A D gene is named only where the DNA matches it firmly. Only some rows state a clone size, as once, few, many or a class for expanded clones.

TRBD2,.,TRBV27,TRBJ2-2,15,CASSISGSFPGELFF,TGTGCCAGCAGTATCAGCGGGAGTTTCCCCGGGGAGCTGTTTTTT
.,.,TRBV19,TRBJ1-1,13,CASSIIGNTEAFF,TGTGCCAGTAGTATAATCGGGAACACTGAAGCTTTCTTT
.,once,TRBV6-5,TRBJ2-2,13,CASNGWSTGELFF,TGTGCCAGCAATGGTTGGAGCACCGGGGAGCTGTTTTTT
.,.,TRBV7-2,TRBJ2-2,16,CASSPHGTHLTGELFF,TGTGCCAGCAGCCCCCATGGGACACACCTCACCGGGGAGCTGTTTTTT
TRBD1,.,TRBV2,TRBJ1-5,16,CASSEGGQGLGQPQHF,TGTGCCAGCAGTGAAGGGGGACAGGGCTTAGGTCAGCCCCAGCATTTT
.,.,TRBV20-1,TRBJ1-1,11,CSARFRAEAFF,TGCAGTGCTAGATTCAGGGCTGAAGCTTTCTTT
TRBD2,.,TRBV6-2/TRBV6-3,TRBJ2-5,15,CASSSSGARVETQYF,TGTGCCAGCAGCTCTAGCGGGGCCCGGGTAGAGACCCAGTACTTC
TRBD1,once,TRBV9,TRBJ1-6,15,CASSEGDRGLSPLHF,TGTGCCAGCAGCGAGGGGGACAGGGGGCTTTCACCCCTCCACTTT
TRBD1,.,TRBV5-1,TRBJ1-1,15,CASSLGTGGNTEAFF,TGCGCCAGCAGCTTGGGGACAGGGGGGAACACTGAAGCTTTCTTT
.,once,TRBV5-5,TRBJ2-3,17,CASSLRPGDRTTDTQYF,TGTGCCAGCAGCTTGCGTCCAGGGGATCGAACCACAGATACGCAGTATTTT
.,.,TRBV9,TRBJ1-4,15,CASSVVPGLNEKLFF,TGTGCCAGCAGCGTAGTGCCAGGCCTTAATGAAAAACTGTTTTTT
TRBD1,.,TRBV5-1,TRBJ1-6,16,CASSLIPGQANSPLHF,TGCGCCAGCAGCTTGATTCCGGGACAGGCGAATTCACCCCTCCACTTT
TRBD1,.,TRBV18,TRBJ2-5,14,CASSNDRVQETQYF,TGTGCCAGCTCAAACGACAGGGTCCAAGAGACCCAGTACTTC
.,.,TRBV5-1,TRBJ2-5,15,CASSLAVGGPETQYF,TGCGCCAGCAGCTTGGCGGTGGGGGGTCCAGAGACCCAGTACTTC
.,.,TRBV28,TRBJ1-2,15,CASSLLTGVPMGYTF,TGTGCCAGCAGTCTCCTAACAGGTGTTCCTATGGGCTACACCTTC
TRBD2,.,TRBV4-2,TRBJ2-7,18,CASSRLGLAGVITYEQYF,TGTGCCAGCAGCCGATTGGGACTAGCGGGAGTTATTACCTACGAGCAGTACTTC
TRBD2,.,TRBV15,TRBJ2-5,17,CATSRTSGGPYRETQYF,TGTGCCACCAGCAGGACTAGCGGGGGACCTTATCGGGAGACCCAGTACTTC
.,few,TRBV18,TRBJ1-3,19,CASSPIPASDVLSGNTIYF,TGTGCCAGCTCACCAATACCCGCCAGCGATGTATTGTCTGGAAACACCATATATTTT
.,.,TRBV2,TRBJ2-3,12,CASKPRADTQYF,TGTGCCAGCAAGCCGAGGGCAGATACGCAGTATTTT
.,.,TRBV6-2/TRBV6-3,TRBJ2-1,19,CASSSSLYVGGLPYNEQFF,TGTGCCAGCAGTTCCTCCCTTTACGTGGGGGGACTTCCGTACAATGAGCAGTTCTTC
TRBD2,.,TRBV7-3,TRBJ2-5,16,CASSVGTSGGQETQYF,TGTGCCAGCAGCGTAGGGACTAGCGGGGGCCAAGAGACCCAGTACTTC
.,.,TRBV28,TRBJ2-7,12,CASGDFYYEQYF,TGTGCCAGCGGGGACTTTTACTACGAGCAGTACTTC
TRBD2,.,TRBV27,TRBJ2-7,16,CASRPRLAGGTYEQYF,TGTGCCAGCAGACCTCGACTAGCGGGGGGTACCTACGAGCAGTACTTC
TRBD2,.,TRBV5-1,TRBJ2-5,14,CASSPMGGKETQYF,TGCGCCAGCAGCCCGATGGGGGGGAAGGAGACCCAGTACTTC
.,.,TRBV27,TRBJ1-1,13,CASSSYGNTEAFF,TGTGCCAGCAGTTCTTACGGGAACACTGAAGCTTTCTTT
TRBD2,.,TRBV29-1,TRBJ2-7,15,CSVSEGFAGVLEQYF,TGCAGCGTTTCAGAAGGTTTCGCGGGAGTGTTAGAGCAGTACTTC
TRBD1,.,TRBV6-5,TRBJ1-6,15,CASSLGQGFRSPLHF,TGTGCCAGCAGCCTGGGACAGGGTTTTAGGTCACCCCTCCACTTT
TRBD2,.,TRBV24-1,TRBJ2-3,13,CATRAAGPDTQYF,TGTGCCACCAGGGCAGCGGGGCCAGATACGCAGTATTTT
.,once,TRBV20-1,TRBJ2-7,16,CSASYGGGPRSYEQYF,TGCAGTGCTAGTTATGGTGGAGGACCCCGCTCCTACGAGCAGTACTTC
.,.,TRBV10-2,TRBJ1-1,17,CASSVTGKNFRNTEAFF,TGCGCCAGCAGTGTAACAGGGAAGAATTTCAGGAACACTGAAGCTTTCTTT
TRBD1,.,TRBV3-1/TRBV3-2,TRBJ2-3,13,CASSHTGADTQYF,TGTGCCAGCAGCCACACAGGGGCAGATACGCAGTATTTT
TRBD2,.,TRBV5-4,TRBJ2-2,15,CASSPRGRDTGELFF,TGTGCCAGCAGCCCCCGGGGGAGGGACACCGGGGAGCTGTTTTTT
.,few,TRBV6-5,TRBJ2-7,13,CASSYAPTYEQYF,TGTGCCAGCAGTTACGCGCCCACCTACGAGCAGTACTTC
TRBD1,.,TRBV5-8,TRBJ1-5,16,CASSSGQLLGNQPQHF,TGTGCCAGCAGCTCGGGACAGTTGCTTGGCAATCAGCCCCAGCATTTT
.,few,TRBV28,TRBJ1-1,15,CASALGGFLGTEAFF,TGTGCCAGCGCGTTAGGCGGATTTCTTGGGACTGAAGCTTTCTTT
.,.,TRBV5-1,TRBJ1-6,14,CASSPTSTGSPLHF,TGCGCCAGCAGCCCCACAAGTACGGGGTCACCCCTCCACTTT
.,.,TRBV19,TRBJ2-5,14,CASSWRGLQETQYF,TGTGCCAGTAGTTGGCGGGGCCTCCAAGAGACCCAGTACTTC
.,once,TRBV28,TRBJ2-1,14,CASSLSGSYNEQFF,TGTGCCAGCAGTTTATCAGGTAGTTACAATGAGCAGTTCTTC
TRBD1,.,TRBV5-6,TRBJ1-2,13,CASTPGQGVGYTF,TGTGCCAGCACGCCGGGACAGGGGGTGGGCTACACCTTC
.,few,TRBV6-5,TRBJ2-1,16,CASSFRISRSYNEQFF,TGTGCCAGCAGTTTCCGGATTAGCCGCTCCTACAATGAGCAGTTCTTC
.,once,TRBV7-3,TRBJ2-5,14,CASSPIGGGETQYF,TGTGCCAGCAGCCCGATCGGGGGTGGAGAGACCCAGTACTTC
TRBD1,.,TRBV6-6,TRBJ1-1,13,CASTLDRATEAFF,TGTGCCAGCACTCTGGACAGGGCTACTGAAGCTTTCTTT
TRBD1,.,TRBV9,TRBJ1-5,15,CASSTGTGGDQPQHF,TGTGCCAGCAGCACGGGGACAGGGGGCGATCAGCCCCAGCATTTT
.,.,TRBV6-5,TRBJ2-1,15,CASSYSGGSYNEQFF,TGTGCCAGCAGTTACTCAGGGGGCTCCTACAATGAGCAGTTCTTC
TRBD2,.,TRBV5-1,TRBJ2-5,14,CASSSSSGQETQYF,TGCGCCAGCAGCTCCTCTAGCGGACAAGAGACCCAGTACTTC
.,.,TRBV10-3,TRBJ1-5,14,CAIGGHDEVQPQHF,TGTGCCATCGGGGGACACGATGAGGTTCAGCCCCAGCATTTT
.,.,TRBV7-9,TRBJ1-5,15,CASSLGSGAGQPQHF,TGTGCCAGCAGCTTAGGAAGTGGGGCAGGTCAGCCCCAGCATTTT